Listed below are T cell receptor beta chains from one sample, sequenced in a study of graft-versus-host responses after intestinal transplantation. Using immunoSEQ multiplex PCR, the repertoire was profiled, and TCRdb retains in-frame clones only, with some absent. Of some 130,000 clones listed, 90% to 95% are singletons. Their target antigens are unknown. Source: unstimulated CD4+ T cells sorted from spleen or lymph node cells, taken before intestinal transplant. The receptors here all came from a human donor who received an intestinal transplant. The CDR3 runs from the conserved cysteine through the conserved F or W. A D gene is named only where the DNA matches it firmly. Clone size is shown for a subset of rows, as once, few, many or a class of expanded clone.

size: once
V: TRBV7-9
J: TRBJ1-2
D: TRBD1
DNA: TGTGCCAGCAGCTCCGCCGACAGGGCCTATGGCTACACCTTC
CDR3: CASSSADRAYGYTF

size: NA
V: TRBV10-1
J: TRBJ2-7
D: TRBD2
DNA: TGCGCCAGCAGTGAGTCAACGGGAGGCCCCCGGGAGCAGTACTTC
CDR3: CASSESTGGPREQYF

size: NA
V: TRBV5-6
J: TRBJ2-7
D: NA
DNA: TGTGCCAGCAGCTCGGACTCCCTCGGCACCTACGAGCAGTACTTC
CDR3: CASSSDSLGTYEQYF

size: NA
V: TRBV13
J: TRBJ2-7
D: TRBD2
DNA: TGTGCCAGCAGCCCGGGACTAGCGGGAGGGCCCTCGTACGAGCAGTACTTC
CDR3: CASSPGLAGGPSYEQYF

size: NA
V: TRBV5-1
J: TRBJ2-1
D: TRBD2
DNA: TGCGCCAGCAGCGCTATTCTGGGGATAGCGGGAGCTCACAATGAGCAGTTCTTC
CDR3: CASSAILGIAGAHNEQFF

size: NA
V: TRBV19
J: TRBJ2-5
D: NA
DNA: TGTGCCAGTAGTATGAAGGGCAGGTGGCAGACCCAGTACTTC
CDR3: CASSMKGRWQTQYF

size: NA
V: TRBV1
J: TRBJ2-1
D: NA
DNA: TGCACCAGCAGCCAAGATGGATCGGGGTCCCTGCCTAATGAGCAGTTCTTC
CDR3: CTSSQDGSGSLPNEQFF

size: NA
V: TRBV5-1
J: TRBJ2-1
D: TRBD2
DNA: TGCGCCAGCAGCTTGATAGGAGCGGGAGGGCCGGGGAATGAGCAGTTCTTC
CDR3: CASSLIGAGGPGNEQFF

size: NA
V: TRBV25-1
J: TRBJ2-3
D: TRBD2
DNA: TGTGCCAGCAGTGACAACCGGGAGGTTACAGATACGCAGTATTTT
CDR3: CASSDNREVTDTQYF

size: NA
V: TRBV11-2
J: TRBJ2-1
D: TRBD2
DNA: TGTGCCAGCAGCTTAGCCCTAGCGGGGTACAATGAGCAGTTCTTC
CDR3: CASSLALAGYNEQFF

size: NA
V: TRBV19
J: TRBJ2-1
D: TRBD2
DNA: TGTGCCAGTAGTATAGTCCGGACTAGCGGAAACAATGAGCAGTTCTTC
CDR3: CASSIVRTSGNNEQFF

size: NA
V: TRBV5-1
J: TRBJ2-3
D: NA
DNA: TGCGCCAGCAGCTTGTACTCAGATACGCAGTATTTT
CDR3: CASSLYSDTQYF

size: NA
V: TRBV5-1
J: TRBJ1-1
D: NA
DNA: TGCGCCAGCAGCTTGGCCCTCGGGGAGGTGAACACTGAAGCTTTCTTT
CDR3: CASSLALGEVNTEAFF

size: NA
V: TRBV7-9
J: TRBJ1-2
D: TRBD1
DNA: TGTGCCAGCAGCTACGACAGGGGGCGAGGCTACACCTTC
CDR3: CASSYDRGRGYTF

size: NA
V: TRBV10-1
J: TRBJ2-2
D: TRBD2
DNA: TGCGCCAGCAGTGAGTCTGACGGGAGGGCCAACGGGGAGCTGTTTTTT
CDR3: CASSESDGRANGELFF

size: NA
V: TRBV6-1
J: TRBJ1-5
D: NA
DNA: TGTGCCAGCACCTCGGGGAGGGGCCCCAATCAGCCCCAGCATTTT
CDR3: CASTSGRGPNQPQHF

size: NA
V: TRBV25-1
J: TRBJ1-4
D: NA
DNA: TGTGCCAGCACAGGCCGGACAGCTAATGAAAAACTGTTTTTT
CDR3: CASTGRTANEKLFF

size: NA
V: TRBV5-1
J: TRBJ2-1
D: TRBD1
DNA: TGCGCCAGCAGCTTGGTATGGACAGGCGGTAGTGAGCAGTTCTTC
CDR3: CASSLVWTGGSEQFF

size: NA
V: TRBV6-1
J: TRBJ2-5
D: TRBD2
DNA: TGTGCCAGCAGTGGGGGACTAGCGGCGGTGGGGACCCAGTACTTC
CDR3: CASSGGLAAVGTQYF

size: NA
V: TRBV5-1
J: TRBJ2-1
D: NA
DNA: TGCGCCAGCAGCCCCACCCCGGGACTGCTATACAATGAGCAGTTCTTC
CDR3: CASSPTPGLLYNEQFF

size: once
V: TRBV20-1
J: TRBJ1-2
D: NA
DNA: TGCAGTGCTACCGCAAGGGGCTACACCTTC
CDR3: CSATARGYTF

size: NA
V: TRBV11-2
J: TRBJ2-2
D: TRBD2
DNA: TGTGCCAGCAGCTTGGGACTAGCGGTCACCGGGGAGCTGTTTTTT
CDR3: CASSLGLAVTGELFF

size: NA
V: TRBV5-1
J: TRBJ2-3
D: TRBD2
DNA: TGCGCCAGCAGCTTGGCCTCGGGGGGTCGAAGCACAGATACGCAGTATTTT
CDR3: CASSLASGGRSTDTQYF

size: NA
V: TRBV6-1
J: TRBJ2-3
D: TRBD2
DNA: TGTGCCAGCAATCGGGAGGCCGATACGCAGTATTTT
CDR3: CASNREADTQYF

size: NA
V: TRBV6-5
J: TRBJ1-3
D: NA
DNA: TGTGCCAGCAGTTACTCCGTCCCCCGGACGGGATACACCATATATTTT
CDR3: CASSYSVPRTGYTIYF

size: once
V: TRBV18
J: TRBJ1-2
D: TRBD1
DNA: TGTGCCAGCTCACTGGGACAGGGGCGCCTGTACTATGGCTACACCTTC
CDR3: CASSLGQGRLYYGYTF

size: NA
V: TRBV19
J: TRBJ2-3
D: NA
DNA: TGTGCCAGTAGTATCGGTTTCACAGATACGCAGTATTTT
CDR3: CASSIGFTDTQYF

size: NA
V: TRBV2
J: TRBJ2-1
D: NA
DNA: TGTGCCAGCAGGTGGTCTAGCCCCAATGAGCAGTTCTTC
CDR3: CASRWSSPNEQFF

size: NA
V: TRBV7-2
J: TRBJ1-5
D: NA
DNA: TGTGCCAGCAGCTTCAGGGAACGAAGTCAGCCCCAGCATTTT
CDR3: CASSFRERSQPQHF

size: NA
V: TRBV5-1
J: TRBJ2-7
D: NA
DNA: TGCGCCAGCAGGTCACAGGGCTACGAGCAGTACTTC
CDR3: CASRSQGYEQYF

size: NA
V: TRBV19
J: TRBJ1-2
D: NA
DNA: TGTGCCAGTAGTGCTGTGAGCGGCTCAGCTAACTATGGCTACACCTTC
CDR3: CASSAVSGSANYGYTF

size: NA
V: TRBV11-2
J: TRBJ1-1
D: NA
DNA: TGTGCCAGCAGCCCGGTAGGACCATTGAGGGGAGTGAACACTGAAGCTTTCTTT
CDR3: CASSPVGPLRGVNTEAFF

size: once
V: TRBV29-1
J: TRBJ2-7
D: TRBD1
DNA: TGCAGCGTCCTTAACCAGGGACAGCCCTCCTACGAGCAGTACTTC
CDR3: CSVLNQGQPSYEQYF

size: NA
V: TRBV5-1
J: TRBJ1-1
D: TRBD1
DNA: TGCGCCAGCAGCTTGGACGGGACAGGGGGCACTGAAGCTTTCTTT
CDR3: CASSLDGTGGTEAFF

size: NA
V: TRBV4-2
J: TRBJ2-3
D: TRBD2
DNA: TGTGCCAGCAGCCAAGATGGGGTAGCGGGAGCGCGGGGGACAGATACGCAGTATTTT
CDR3: CASSQDGVAGARGTDTQYF

size: NA
V: TRBV6-5
J: TRBJ2-7
D: NA
DNA: TGTGCCAGCAGCCCCGCGGGCTACGAGCAGTACTTC
CDR3: CASSPAGYEQYF

size: NA
V: TRBV5-1
J: TRBJ2-7
D: TRBD2
DNA: TGCGCCAGCAGCTTGGCAACGACTAGCGGGGGAACCACCTACGAGCAGTACTTC
CDR3: CASSLATTSGGTTYEQYF

size: NA
V: TRBV23-1
J: TRBJ2-1
D: NA
DNA: TGCGCCAGGTTACAGGGGAGGGATGAGCAGTTCTTC
CDR3: CARLQGRDEQFF

size: NA
V: TRBV2
J: TRBJ1-6
D: TRBD1
DNA: TGTGCCAGCAGATCACAGGGGGCTGGGAATTCACCCCTCCACTTT
CDR3: CASRSQGAGNSPLHF

size: once
V: TRBV7-8
J: TRBJ2-1
D: NA
DNA: TGTGCCAGCAGCTTAGACGCGTGGTTCAATGAGCAGTTCTTC
CDR3: CASSLDAWFNEQFF

size: once
V: TRBV6-6
J: TRBJ2-7
D: NA
DNA: TGTGCCAGCAGTTACTCCGGGACAAGATACGAGCAGTACTTC
CDR3: CASSYSGTRYEQYF

size: NA
V: TRBV28
J: TRBJ2-5
D: NA
DNA: TGTGCCAGCAGTTTACGGGCGTCCCAGTACTTC
CDR3: CASSLRASQYF

size: NA
V: TRBV27
J: TRBJ1-1
D: NA
DNA: TGTGCCAGCACCAAAACCTCTCCAGGGTTCACTGAAGCTTTCTTT
CDR3: CASTKTSPGFTEAFF

size: NA
V: TRBV5-6
J: TRBJ2-5
D: NA
DNA: TGTGCCAGCAGCTTGTCGACTTTCCAAGAGACCCAGTACTTC
CDR3: CASSLSTFQETQYF

size: NA
V: TRBV30
J: TRBJ2-5
D: TRBD2
DNA: TGTGCCTGGAGGGGGGGACTAGCGAATCAAGAGACCCAGTACTTC
CDR3: CAWRGGLANQETQYF

size: once
V: TRBV9
J: TRBJ2-5
D: TRBD1
DNA: TGTGCCAGCAGCGTAGGAACAGGGGGCCGCCAAGAGACCCAGTACTTC
CDR3: CASSVGTGGRQETQYF

size: NA
V: TRBV14
J: TRBJ2-7
D: NA
DNA: TGTGCCAGCAGCCAGTTCCAAGGAAGACACGAGCAGTACTTC
CDR3: CASSQFQGRHEQYF

size: NA
V: TRBV5-4
J: TRBJ2-1
D: TRBD2
DNA: TGTGCCAGCATCGAATCCAAGGGGAAAAGCGGGAGGGCGTCTGGGCAGTTCTTC
CDR3: CASIESKGKSGRASGQFF

size: NA
V: TRBV7-2
J: TRBJ1-2
D: NA
DNA: TGTGCCAGCAGCCCGGTCCCCGAGATTTATGGCTACACCTTC
CDR3: CASSPVPEIYGYTF

size: NA
V: TRBV7-6
J: TRBJ2-7
D: NA
DNA: TGTGCCAGCAGCTCCCCAGCGGCTATTCGAAATTTC
CDR3: CASSSPAAIRNF